This passage covers 20 T cell receptor beta chains from one sample sequenced in a study of T cells in localized non-small cell lung cancer. Clones were read by immunoSEQ multiplex PCR, and TCRdb kept only the in-frame ones, dropping some. Of some 19,000 clones in the sample, around 90% were seen once. The sequences come from peripheral blood, collected before any cancer treatment. Receptors were obtained from an older male donor with stage I squamous cell lung carcinoma.

The genes are TRBV27 and TRBJ1-1; 7 bases map to TRBD1. Germline CDR1 and CDR2: MNHEY and SMNVEV (reference sequence). V dropped 3 bases and J dropped 5; count of bases not matched to a gene: 3. The CDR3 has 13 amino acids. The chain's CDR3 is CASSFTGDTEAFF. The CDR3 DNA reads TGTGCCAGCAGTTTCACAGGGGATACTGAAGCTTTCTTT.

This chain links TRBV28 with TRBJ1-5, with TRBD1 matching 9 bases. The germline CDR1 and CDR2 sequences are MDHEN and SYDVKM. V gave up 5 bases and J gave up 2 bases; unmatched junction bases: 10. This CDR3 contains 17 residues. CDR3 nucleotides: TGTGCCAGCAGTACACTGGACAGGGGAGACGGCAATCAGCCCCAGCATTTT. Its translation is CASSTLDRGDGNQPQHF.

V gene TRBV5-1 combines with J gene TRBJ2-5, with 9 bases identical to TRBD1. There are 16 residues in the CDR3. Germline CDR1 is SGHRS and CDR2 is YFSETQ. The trim removed 2 bases at V and 1 base at J, leaving 6 bases unmatched. In DNA form, the CDR3 reads TGCGCCAGCAGCTTCCCCCGGGACAGGGCCCAAGAGACCCAGTACTTC. This sequence encodes CASSFPRDRAQETQYF. Supplemented by reference TRBV5-1 and TRBJ2-5, the full variable domain reads KAGVTQTPRYLIKTRGQQVTLSCSPISGHRSVSWYQQTPGQGLQFLFEYFSETQRNKGNFPGRFSGRQFSNSRSEMNVSTLELGDSALYLCASSFPRDRAQETQYFGPGTRLLVL.

The DNA for the CDR3 is TGTGCCAGCAGTACCCAAAACACCGGGGAGCTGTTTTTT. Residues: CASSTQNTGELFF. The chain links TRBV27 to TRBJ2-2; no definite D call. The CDR3 is 13 residues long. Trimming took off 5 bases at V and 2 bases at J, with 6 bases between the two ends. Germline CDR1 is MNHEY and CDR2 is SMNVEV (reference sequence).

J is TRBJ1-4 and V is TRBV4-3; D might be TRBD1 (5 bases). Germline assignment: CDR1 LGHNA and CDR2 YSLEER. The CDR3 is made up of 17 amino acids. V shed 3 bases and J shed 5 bases, with 19 bases lying between them. The CDR3 region is CASSQNPAGLGNEKLFF. The DNA of the CDR3 is TGCGCCAGCAGCCAGAATCCCGCGGGACTAGGGAATGAAAAACTGTTTTTT.

The chain uses TRBV11-1 and TRBJ2-7, with a weak D call TRBD2 (5 bases). V lost 5 bases and J lost 3, with 11 bases in between. This CDR3 contains 13 residues. CDR1 is SGHAT, CDR2 FQDESV, per germline (reference sequence). This CDR3 reads CASSGGPNYEQYF. The CDR3, as DNA: TGTGCCAGCAGCGGCGGGCCCAACTACGAGCAGTACTTC.

V is TRBV5-5 and J is TRBJ2-7, with TRBD2 matching 7 bases. Germline assignment: CDR1 SGHKS and CDR2 YYEKEE (reference sequence). V shed 4 bases and J 6 bases; nucleotides not matched to a gene: 7. The CDR3 loop spans 13 amino acids. In DNA, the CDR3 is TGTGCCAGCAGCATTGGGACTACCCGCGAGCAGTACTTC. Amino acids: CASSIGTTREQYF. Drawing the rest from reference TRBV5-5 and TRBJ2-7, the complete variable domain is DAGVTQSPTHLIKTRGQQVTLRCSPISGHKSVSWYQQVLGQGPQFIFQYYEKEERGRGNFPDRFSARQFPNYSSELNVNALLLGDSALYLCASSIGTTREQYFGPGTRLTVT.

This chain joins TRBV7-9 and TRBJ1-6; weak D call: TRBD1 (5 bases). Trimming took 5 bases from V and 6 from J, leaving 14 bases between them. The V gene's germline CDR1 is SEHNR and CDR2 FQNEAQ (reference sequence). CDR3 length equals 15 residues. The CDR3 DNA sequence: TGTGCCAGCAGCCCTCGACAGAATCTTAATTCACCCCTCCACTTT. Its protein product is CASSPRQNLNSPLHF.

This rearrangement joins TRBV28 to TRBJ2-1; weak D call: TRBD1 (6 bases). Germline-derived CDR1 and CDR2 are MDHEN and SYDVKM. This CDR3 is built from 17 residues. Trimming removed 3 bases at V and 0 bases at J, with 15 bases between. CDR3 region: CASSFFGGGDSYNEQFF. The CDR3 DNA reads as TGTGCCAGCAGTTTCTTTGGGGGCGGAGACTCCTACAATGAGCAGTTCTTC.

The V and J genes are TRBV7-2 and TRBJ2-7, with 11 bases fitting TRBD2. Germline V CDR1 and CDR2: SGHTA, FQGNSA. J gave up 1 base and V 4 bases, and 9 bases lay outside the gene matches. This CDR3 is built from 17 residues. CDR3 DNA: TGTGCCAGCAGCTCCCCTAGCGGGAGGTCCTCTTCCTACGAGCAGTACTTC. Amino acid sequence: CASSSPSGRSSSYEQYF.

This rearrangement joins TRBV18 to TRBJ2-5, with 7 nucleotides matching TRBD2. Germline CDR1 is KGHSH and CDR2 is LQKENI. Trimming removed 1 base from V and 5 bases from J; junction bases left unmatched: 7. The CDR3 is 15 amino acids. The CDR3 coding sequence is TGTGCCAGCTCACCACGGGCGGGAGTAGATGAGACCCAGTACTTC. Its protein is CASSPRAGVDETQYF.

The V call is TRBV29-1, the J call TRBJ1-5; 7 nucleotides match TRBD1. This CDR3 region has 15 residues. The ends lost 1 base at V and 1 base at J; junction bases unmatched: 4. In germline, CDR1 is SQVTM, CDR2 ANQGSEA. Here the CDR3 DNA reads TGCAGCGTTGAAGTGTCGACAGGGAGCAATCAGCCCCAGCATTTT. Translation: CSVEVSTGSNQPQHF.

The CDR3 loop is CASSQEAANTEAFF. CDR3 bases: TGCGCCAGCAGCCAAGAGGCAGCAAACACTGAAGCTTTCTTT. The chain combines TRBV4-3 with TRBJ1-1; D is ambiguous. The CDR3 is 14 residues long. The germline gives CDR1 LGHNA, CDR2 YSLEER. V was shortened by 0 bases and J by 2 bases, with 7 bases between the two germline ends.

J is TRBJ2-3 and V is TRBV20-1, with 8 nucleotides matching TRBD2. CDR3 length equals 11 residues. V shed 4 bases, J shed 9 bases, and the junction held 3 bases outside the gene matches. In germline, CDR1 is DFQATT, CDR2 SNEGSKA (reference sequence). CDR3 loop: CSANSGITQYF. The DNA for the CDR3 is TGCAGTGCTAATAGCGGGATAACGCAGTATTTT.

The chain employs TRBV20-1 and TRBJ2-7; D is ambiguous. CDR1 DFQATT and CDR2 SNEGSKA come from the germline V gene (reference sequence). This CDR3 is 10 amino acids long. V was trimmed by 6 bases and J by 5 bases, leaving 8 bases between them. CDR3 amino acids: CSAYTHEQYF. The CDR3 DNA is TGCAGTGCCTACACCCACGAGCAGTACTTC.

The V gene is TRBV7-9, the J gene TRBJ2-5; 11 positions agree with TRBD2. The CDR3 runs to 18 residues. Germline CDR1 and CDR2: SEHNR and FQNEAQ (reference sequence). V was clipped by 1 base and J by 0 bases; unmatched bases: 7. CDR3 sequence (DNA): TGTGCCAGCAGCTTAGGGTATGGGACTAGCGGACACCAAGAGACCCAGTACTTC. Protein sequence: CASSLGYGTSGHQETQYF.

This CDR3 reads CASSIGRRANEQYF. The DNA of the CDR3 is TGTGCCAGTAGTATAGGCAGGAGGGCGAACGAGCAGTACTTC. This chain links TRBV19 with TRBJ2-7, with a weak D call TRBD2 (6 bases). The CDR3 consists of 14 residues. Germline V gives CDR1 LNHDA, CDR2 SQIVND (reference sequence). V lost 1 base and J 5 bases, leaving 12 bases between the germline ends. The complete variable domain, with remaining parts taken from reference TRBV19 and TRBJ2-7, reads DGGITQSPKYLFRKEGQNVTLSCEQNLNHDAMYWYRQDPGQGLRLIYYSQIVNDFQKGDIAEGYSVSREKKESFPLTVTSAQKNPTAFYLCASSIGRRANEQYFGPGTRLTVT.

This chain connects TRBV10-3 to TRBJ2-7; maybe TRBD2 (5 bases). V was trimmed by 0 bases and J by 0 bases, leaving 18 bases between them. The CDR3 is 18 residues long. In germline, CDR1 is ENHRY, CDR2 SYGVKD. CDR3 region: CAISESAGKGSNSYEQYF. The CDR3 nucleotides are TGTGCCATCAGTGAGTCTGCGGGTAAAGGTTCGAACTCCTACGAGCAGTACTTC.

The chain combines TRBV5-5 with TRBJ1-1, with D maybe TRBD1 (5 bases). Germline CDR1 SGHKS, CDR2 YYEKEE (reference sequence). The length of the CDR3 is 16 residues. V shed 5 bases and J shed 5 bases, with 22 bases lying between them. The CDR3 sequence: CASRRTGTGDLTEAFF. DNA of the CDR3: TGTGCCAGCAGAAGGACCGGGACGGGGGATTTGACTGAAGCTTTCTTT.

This chain links TRBV28 with TRBJ1-2; possibly TRBD1 for D (6 bases). V dropped 4 bases and J dropped 3 bases, with 9 bases sitting between them. Germline CDR1 is MDHEN and CDR2 is SYDVKM. CDR3 size: 13 residues. CDR3 sequence reads: CASSYGGDYGYTF. CDR3 bases: TGTGCCAGCAGTTATGGGGGCGACTATGGCTACACCTTC.